A single sample gave rise to the 31 T cell receptor beta chains below, sequenced in a study of shared clonotypes between healthy human individuals. Naive CD8 cells lacked CD45RO, underwent positive selection for CCR7 and left out terminally differentiated effector memory CD45RA+ cells. The table came from immunoSEQ multiplex PCR; TCRdb's copy has only in-frame clones and leaves some out. The profile shows millions of clones, about 93% of them singletons. Sequencing used naive CD8+ T cells from PBMCs. These receptors all stem from a young man in good health. Some clones in this sample may be carry-over from other donors' samples.

The V and J genes are TRBV7-6 and TRBJ2-2; D is possibly TRBD1 (5 bases). This CDR3 has 13 amino acids. Trimming removed 5 bases from V and 4 bases from J, with 8 bases in between. Germline CDR1 is SGHVS and CDR2 is FNYEAQ. The CDR3 bases are TGTGCCAGCAGCCAGGGTTTCACCGGGGAGCTGTTTTTT. Translation: CASSQGFTGELFF.

Regarding this clone: Additional DNA sequences in this sample encode the identical CDR3. The CDR3 loop is CASRLAGSYEQYF. CDR3 bases: TGTGCCAGCCGGCTAGCGGGGTCCTACGAGCAGTACTTC. The chain recombines TRBV28 with TRBJ2-7, with 9 bases that match TRBD2. The CDR3 covers 13 residues. J was trimmed by 1 base and V by 8 bases; bases with no gene match: 3. Germline V gene sequence: CDR1 MDHEN, CDR2 SYDVKM.

DNA for the CDR3: TGTGCCAGCAGCTTGGAGGGACAGGAAACAGATACGCAGTATTTT. The encoded protein is CASSLEGQETDTQYF. The chain couples TRBV5-6 to TRBJ2-3; TRBD1 matches at 8 bases. This CDR3 is built from 15 residues. Germline loops: CDR1 SGHDT, CDR2 YYEEEE. V shed 0 bases, J shed 3 bases, and the junction held 3 bases outside the gene matches.

The rearrangement uses TRBV7-2 and TRBJ2-7; 9 bases match TRBD2. This CDR3 comprises 15 residues. CDR1 is SGHTA and CDR2 is FQGNSA in the germline V gene. V lost 1 base and J lost 2; bases outside the gene matches: 3. The CDR3 loop reads CASSLDGGRAYEQYF. CDR3 coding DNA: TGTGCCAGCAGCTTAGACGGCGGGAGGGCCTACGAGCAGTACTTC.

V and J are TRBV5-4 and TRBJ2-7; 12 bases are a match to TRBD1. The CDR3 consists of 17 residues. Germline V CDR1 and CDR2: SGHNT, YYREEE (reference sequence). V was clipped by 0 bases and J by 4 bases; unmatched bases: 8. The CDR3: CASSLARGTGGLYEQYF. The CDR3 DNA reads TGTGCCAGCAGCTTGGCCCGGGGGACAGGGGGCTTGTACGAGCAGTACTTC.

The chain joins TRBV6-1 to TRBJ2-5; perhaps TRBD1 as D (8 bases). V dropped 7 bases and J dropped 5 bases, with 20 bases sitting between them. Germline V gene sequence: CDR1 MNHNS, CDR2 SASEGT. The CDR3 has 15 amino acids. CDR3 loop: CASTGQGRAGETQYF. The CDR3 DNA reads as TGTGCCAGCACTGGACAGGGTCGAGCGGGGGAGACCCAGTACTTC.

The gene calls are TRBV18 and TRBJ2-5; the D is unclear. Per germline, CDR1 KGHSH and CDR2 LQKENI. V was shortened by 2 bases and J by 5 bases, with 9 bases between the two germline ends. The CDR3 loop spans 13 amino acids. CDR3 sequence: CASSPARLETQYF. The CDR3 coding sequence is TGTGCCAGCTCACCAGCCAGGCTGGAGACCCAGTACTTC.

CDR3 sequence (DNA): TGTGCCAGCAGCTCCCAGCTGGAGTCGAATTGGGGTAATGAGCAGTTCTTC. Translating it yields CASSSQLESNWGNEQFF. The chain carries TRBV5-6 and TRBJ2-1; D unresolved. The ends were cut back, 3 bases at V and 7 bases at J, with 23 bases in the middle. The length of the CDR3 is 17 residues. The germline CDR1 and CDR2 sequences are SGHDT and YYEEEE. The complete variable domain, with remaining parts taken from reference TRBV5-6 and TRBJ2-1, reads DAGVTQSPTHLIKTRGQQVTLRCSPKSGHDTVSWYQQALGQGPQFIFQYYEEEERQRGNFPDRFSGHQFPNYSSELNVNALLLGDSALYLCASSSQLESNWGNEQFFGPGTRLTVL.

CDR3 protein: CAIRGQGVQETQYF. Written as DNA, the CDR3 is TGTGCCATCAGGGGACAGGGGGTTCAAGAGACCCAGTACTTC. This chain connects TRBV10-3 to TRBJ2-5; 11 nucleotides align to TRBD1. J was trimmed by 2 bases and V by 6 bases; bases with no gene match: 2. In germline, CDR1 is ENHRY, CDR2 SYGVKD. The length of the CDR3 is 14 residues.

This clone was recorded once. The chain recombines TRBV27 with TRBJ1-2; no clear D. The CDR3 consists of 8 residues. The ends were cut back, 10 bases at V and 6 bases at J, with 3 bases in the middle. CDR1 is MNHEY and CDR2 is SMNVEV in the germline V gene (reference sequence). This CDR3 is CATHGYTF. In DNA, the CDR3 is TGTGCCACTCATGGCTACACCTTC.

The chain carries TRBV6-6 and TRBJ2-1, with D perhaps being TRBD1 or TRBD2 (5 bases each). This CDR3 has 16 residues. The germline V gene encodes CDR1 MNHNY and CDR2 SVGAGI (reference sequence). Deletions cut 0 bases from V and 9 bases from J, with 18 bases between. This CDR3 is CASSYSMVTAGSEQFF. CDR3 bases: TGTGCCAGCAGTTACTCGATGGTGACCGCAGGGAGTGAGCAGTTCTTC.

The chain employs TRBV29-1 and TRBJ2-3; no definite D call. Trimming cost V 4 bases and J 4 bases, with 9 bases left between them. Germline V CDR1 and CDR2: SQVTM, ANQGSEA. The length of the CDR3 is 12 residues. CDR3 region: CSVVAAPDTQYF. DNA of the CDR3: TGCAGCGTTGTGGCTGCCCCAGATACGCAGTATTTT.

The chain links TRBV27 to TRBJ2-2; TRBD1 aligns across 8 bases. CDR1 and CDR2 from the germline V gene are MNHEY and SMNVEV (reference sequence). J lost 6 bases, V lost 6 bases, and 12 bases had no gene match. The CDR3 has 16 amino acids. CDR3 DNA sequence: TGTGCCAGCAGCCTCCGGACAGGGTCTTTGCCCGGGGAGCTGTTTTTT. Its protein product is CASSLRTGSLPGELFF.

Comment on this clone: One junction end does not reproduce the germline sequence, and a read error may be involved. The chain recombines TRBV19 with TRBJ2-7, with 9 bases that match TRBD1. The CDR3 has 13 residues. Germline V CDR1 and CDR2: LNHDA, SQIVND (reference sequence). CDR3 sequence (DNA): TGTGCCAGTAGTACCCCGGGACAGGGAATGAAGCACTTC. As protein: CASSTPGQGMKHF. Based on the CDR3 plus reference TRBV19 and TRBJ2-7, the full variable domain is DGGITQSPKYLFRKEGQNVTLSCEQNLNHDAMYWYRQDPGQGLRLIYYSQIVNDFQKGDIAEGYSVSREKKESFPLTVTSAQKNPTAFYLCASSTPGQGMKHFGPGTRLTVT.

This chain connects TRBV6-1 to TRBJ1-1; TRBD1 might be the D (5 bases). CDR1 is MNHNS, CDR2 SASEGT, per germline. This CDR3 comprises 16 residues. V lost 4 bases, J lost 4 bases, and 19 bases lay in between. The CDR3 loop reads CASSVRPGEGFTEAFF. For the CDR3, the DNA is TGTGCCAGCAGTGTTAGGCCGGGGGAGGGTTTCACTGAAGCTTTCTTT.

This chain joins TRBV4-2 and TRBJ1-6; D unclear. Germline CDR1 LGHNA, CDR2 YNFKEQ. The CDR3 extends over 16 amino acids. V was trimmed by 2 bases and J by 0 bases, leaving 8 bases between them. The CDR3 DNA is TGTGCCAGCAGCCAAACAGCGAGCTCCTATAATTCACCCCTCCACTTT. This gives the protein CASSQTASSYNSPLHF.

The chain employs TRBV7-9 and TRBJ1-2; D is possibly TRBD1 (5 bases). Per the germline V gene, CDR1 is SEHNR and CDR2 is FQNEAQ (reference sequence). The V gene lost 5 bases and the J gene lost 8 bases, with 12 bases spanning the gap. The CDR3 totals 12 residues. This CDR3 is CASSPDILGYTF. CDR3 coding DNA: TGTGCCAGCAGCCCGGACATATTGGGCTACACCTTC. The full variable domain, in which reference TRBV7-9 and TRBJ1-2 provide the parts outside the CDR3, is DTGVSQNPRHKITKRGQNVTFRCDPISEHNRLYWYRQTLGQGPEFLTYFQNEAQLEKSRLLSDRFSAERPKGSFSTLEIQRTEQGDSAMYLCASSPDILGYTFGSGTRLTVV.

V is TRBV6-1 and J is TRBJ2-1; D is perhaps TRBD2 (5 bases). Germline lookup yields CDR1 MNHNS and CDR2 SASEGT. Trimming removed 6 bases at V and 0 bases at J, with 12 bases between. The CDR3 is 15 amino acids. DNA for the CDR3: TGTGCCAGCAGCAAAACTAGTAGCTCCTACAATGAGCAGTTCTTC. Translated: CASSKTSSSYNEQFF.

This chain uses TRBV7-6 with TRBJ2-3; D tentatively reads TRBD1 or TRBD2 (5 bases each). The germline V gene encodes CDR1 SGHVS and CDR2 FNYEAQ. The CDR3 has 16 amino acids. V lost 4 bases, J lost 5 bases, and 19 bases lay in between. For the CDR3, the DNA is TGTGCCAGCAGCTCATCCCCCCGGGCAGGGAGAGATACGCAGTATTTT. This encodes CASSSSPRAGRDTQYF.

This sequence joins TRBV19 and TRBJ2-5; D not resolved. V was cut by 3 bases and J by 3 bases, with 8 bases left in between. The germline V gene encodes CDR1 LNHDA and CDR2 SQIVND (reference sequence). The CDR3 extends over 13 amino acids. The CDR3 DNA reads as TGTGCCAGTAGTATTATCCACAAAGAGACCCAGTACTTC. This encodes CASSIIHKETQYF. Combining the CDR3 with reference TRBV19 and TRBJ2-5 gives the whole variable domain DGGITQSPKYLFRKEGQNVTLSCEQNLNHDAMYWYRQDPGQGLRLIYYSQIVNDFQKGDIAEGYSVSREKKESFPLTVTSAQKNPTAFYLCASSIIHKETQYFGPGTRLLVL.

The chain has TRBV6-5 and TRBJ2-5; 8 bases line up with TRBD2. CDR3 length: 14 residues. The V gene's germline CDR1 is MNHEY and CDR2 SVGAGI. V gave up 1 base and J gave up 11 bases; unmatched junction bases: 9. In nucleotides, the CDR3 is TGTGCCAGCAGTTACTGGGCGGGAGCGGGGGAGCAGTACTTC. Protein sequence: CASSYWAGAGEQYF.

Here the CDR3 DNA reads TGTGCCAGCAGACTTGCAACAGGGGCCAACTACGAGCAGTACTTC. Translating it yields CASRLATGANYEQYF. The rearrangement joins TRBV7-2 to TRBJ2-7, with 7 bases identical to TRBD1. V dropped 6 bases and J dropped 3; count of bases not matched to a gene: 11. CDR1 and CDR2 (germline): SGHTA, FQGNSA. The CDR3 is 15 residues long.

V gene TRBV28 combines with J gene TRBJ2-4; perhaps TRBD1 as D (6 bases). The germline CDR1 and CDR2 sequences are MDHEN and SYDVKM. This CDR3 has 17 amino acids. The V end lost 6 bases, the J end lost 8 bases, and 26 bases lay between the germline ends. The CDR3 sequence: CASSKRKFGRGRDIQYF. The CDR3 DNA is TGTGCCAGCAGCAAGAGGAAATTCGGCAGGGGCAGGGACATTCAGTACTTC.

The chain combines TRBV27 with TRBJ2-2, with no clear D. V was shortened by 6 bases and J by 5 bases, with 13 bases between the two germline ends. This CDR3 is 14 amino acids long. Germline CDR1 is MNHEY and CDR2 is SMNVEV (reference sequence). Written as DNA, the CDR3 is TGTGCCAGCAGACCCCATCAGGTGACCGGGGAGCTGTTTTTT. It yields the protein CASRPHQVTGELFF.

V gene TRBV7-9 combines with J gene TRBJ2-7; tentatively, D is TRBD1 (6 bases). The CDR3 consists of 13 residues. Germline values: CDR1 SEHNR, CDR2 FQNEAQ (reference sequence). Trimming stripped 6 bases from V and 2 bases from J, with 11 bases between. The CDR3 DNA reads as TGTGCCAGCAGTGAGGACAGAGCCTACGAGCAGTACTTC. This translates into CASSEDRAYEQYF. The full variable domain, rest sourced from reference TRBV7-9 and TRBJ2-7, is DTGVSQNPRHKITKRGQNVTFRCDPISEHNRLYWYRQTLGQGPEFLTYFQNEAQLEKSRLLSDRFSAERPKGSFSTLEIQRTEQGDSAMYLCASSEDRAYEQYFGPGTRLTVT.

The gene calls are TRBV28 and TRBJ2-3; no reliable D call. Germline V CDR1 and CDR2: MDHEN, SYDVKM. The CDR3 loop spans 13 amino acids. V was shortened by 4 bases and J by 5 bases, with 10 bases between the two germline ends. The CDR3 loop reads CASSSSGRDTQYF. The CDR3 nucleotides are TGTGCCAGCAGTTCCTCCGGACGAGATACGCAGTATTTT.

This rearrangement joins TRBV28 to TRBJ2-1; possibly TRBD1 for D (5 bases). The V and J ends lost 5 bases and 0 bases respectively, with 17 bases between them. The CDR3 has 17 residues. Germline CDR1 is MDHEN and CDR2 is SYDVKM. CDR3 region: CASSPRTLRSSYNEQFF. The CDR3, as DNA: TGTGCCAGCAGTCCCCGGACACTCCGGAGCTCCTACAATGAGCAGTTCTTC.

The chain recombines TRBV28 with TRBJ1-1; 8 positions match TRBD1. V gave up 6 bases and J gave up 1 base; unmatched junction bases: 4. Germline V gives CDR1 MDHEN, CDR2 SYDVKM. This CDR3 is 14 amino acids long. The CDR3 nucleotides are TGTGCCAGCAGACTACAGGGGGGGAACACTGAAGCTTTCTTT. As protein: CASRLQGGNTEAFF. Looking up the rest from reference TRBV28 and TRBJ1-1 gives the full variable domain: DVKVTQSSRYLVKRTGEKVFLECVQDMDHENMFWYRQDPGLGLRLIYFSYDVKMKEKGDIPEGYSVSREKKERFSLILESASTNQTSMYLCASRLQGGNTEAFFGQGTRLTVV.

On this clone: One end of the junction is discordant with germline, which a read error may explain. The chain carries TRBV11-2 and TRBJ2-7; D is possibly TRBD2 (5 bases). Germline CDR1 and CDR2: SGHAT and FQNNGV. The CDR3 contains 10 residues. The DNA of the CDR3 is TGTGCCAGCAGCAATAGGGAGCAGCACTTC. Protein product: CASSNREQHF.

Comments on this clone: Other DNA variants within this sample encode the same CDR3. The chain recombines TRBV27 with TRBJ1-5; possibly TRBD1 for D (5 bases). V shed 6 bases and J shed 3 bases, with 21 bases lying between them. CDR1 is MNHEY, CDR2 SMNVEV, per germline (reference sequence). This CDR3 contains 17 residues. Here the CDR3 DNA reads TGTGCCAGCAGGGCCCTCTATTTTGGGACGGACAATCAGCCCCAGCATTTT. Protein sequence: CASRALYFGTDNQPQHF.

This rearrangement joins TRBV10-2 to TRBJ1-1, with 9 bases identical to TRBD1. CDR1 and CDR2 (germline): WSHSY, SAAADI. The V segment lost 4 bases and the J segment 0 bases; nucleotides outside the gene matches: 6. The CDR3 runs to 16 residues. DNA for the CDR3: TGCGCCAGCAGTGCCTTACAGGGGGCTTTGAACACTGAAGCTTTCTTT. Translated: CASSALQGALNTEAFF.